The rows below give T cell receptor beta chains drawn from one sample of a study of T cell responses to AZD1222 COVID-19 vaccine. Sequencing was performed with immunoSEQ multiplex PCR; in TCRdb, only in-frame clones are kept and a portion is missing. The table lists 130,000 or so clones, 92% of them singletons. Sequencing used peripheral blood, obtained on day 0 of AZD1222 vaccination. The receptors here all came from an adult in good health. The CDR3 runs from the conserved cysteine through the conserved F or W. Each record gives: clone size, J gene, V gene, D gene, CDR3 DNA, CDR3 protein. The D gene is left open where the match is weak. Size values are once, few and many counts, or a class for expanded clones, and some rows have none.

. | TRBJ2-5 | TRBV3-1/TRBV3-2 | TRBD2 | TGTGCCAGCAGCCCCTGGACTAGCGGGGGGTCCCAAGAGACCCAGTACTTC | CASSPWTSGGSQETQYF
. | TRBJ1-2 | TRBV19 | TRBD1 | TGTGCCAGTAGTACCCCAGGGGGCGCAAACACCTTC | CASSTPGGANTF
. | TRBJ1-3 | TRBV30 | . | TGTGCCTGGAGTTTATGGGGGGCTGGAAACACCATATATTTT | CAWSLWGAGNTIYF
. | TRBJ2-7 | TRBV3-1/TRBV3-2 | TRBD2 | TGTGCCAGCAGCCAAGTTGCGCGGGGGGGCTTTTCCGAGCAGTACTTC | CASSQVARGGFSEQYF
. | TRBJ2-5 | TRBV18 | . | TGTGCCAGCTCACCCTTGATAAGGGAGGCCCAGTACTTC | CASSPLIREAQYF
. | TRBJ1-4 | TRBV5-1 | . | TGCGCCAGCAGCGTATCCGGGACCGGTAATGAAAAACTGTTTTTT | CASSVSGTGNEKLFF
. | TRBJ1-1 | TRBV2 | . | TGTGCCAGCAGTGATGCTAGCGGGGTAGGGACTGAAGCTTTCTTT | CASSDASGVGTEAFF
once | TRBJ1-4 | TRBV5-1 | TRBD1 | TGCGCCAGCAGCTTGGGGCAGGGGGCGGCTAATGAAAAACTGTTTTTT | CASSLGQGAANEKLFF
. | TRBJ2-2 | TRBV7-3 | . | TGTGCCAGCAGCCCGGGCGCGAGATACACCGGGGAGCTGTTTTTT | CASSPGARYTGELFF
. | TRBJ2-7 | TRBV5-1 | . | TGCGCCAGCAGCTCCGGGACTCCTTCCTACGAGCAGTACTTC | CASSSGTPSYEQYF
. | TRBJ1-2 | TRBV12-3/TRBV12-4 | . | TGTGCCATCCTGGCCGTTAACTATGGCTACACCTTC | CAILAVNYGYTF
. | TRBJ2-3 | TRBV27 | . | TGTGCCAGCAGTGGGCGGTCGGGGGCAGATACGCAGTATTTT | CASSGRSGADTQYF
. | TRBJ1-2 | TRBV30 | . | TGTGCCTGGAGTAAGGGTGGCAGGGGAGTTGATGGCTACACCTTC | CAWSKGGRGVDGYTF